Shown below are 15 T cell receptor beta chains from a single sample sequenced in a study of blood T cell repertoires in COVID-19. Sequenced by immunoSEQ multiplex PCR; TCRdb stores in-frame clones only, minus some. The sample records 200,000 to 250,000 clones, 85% to 90% being singletons. The sequenced sample was peripheral blood. Receptor source: a woman in her fifties or sixties with COVID-19, enrolled during active disease.

The chain couples TRBV28 to TRBJ2-3; 7 nucleotides align to TRBD1. CDR3 length: 16 amino acids. The J segment lost 4 bases and the V segment lost 5 bases, leaving 12 bases of the junction unmatched. Germline CDR1 reads MDHEN; CDR2 reads SYDVKM. CDR3 nucleotide sequence: TGTGCCAGCAGTGCCTTGGGGATTAGGGGGCCAGATACGCAGTATTTT. Its protein is CASSALGIRGPDTQYF. Drawing the rest from reference TRBV28 and TRBJ2-3, the complete variable domain is DVKVTQSSRYLVKRTGEKVFLECVQDMDHENMFWYRQDPGLGLRLIYFSYDVKMKEKGDIPEGYSVSREKKERFSLILESASTNQTSMYLCASSALGIRGPDTQYFGPGTRLTVL.

The rearrangement uses TRBV28 and TRBJ2-1; 7 bases agree with TRBD1. CDR3 size: 17 residues. After removal of 5 bases from V and 2 bases from J, the junction contained 12 bases not matched to a gene. The germline V gene has CDR1 MDHEN and CDR2 SYDVKM. CDR3 bases: TGTGCCAGCAGTCCTATGGGTAGGGGGCTTGCCTACAATGAGCAGTTCTTC. Its protein product is CASSPMGRGLAYNEQFF.

The rearrangement links TRBV12-5 to TRBJ2-6; D might be TRBD2 (5 bases). CDR3 length: 16 residues. CDR1 LGHNT and CDR2 FRNRAP come from the germline V gene. V gave up 5 bases and J gave up 1 base, with 12 bases separating them. The CDR3 DNA reads TGTGCTAGTGGTCGCGGGCCCAAGTCTGGGGCCAACGTCCTGACTTTC. Protein sequence: CASGRGPKSGANVLTF.

V is TRBV28 and J is TRBJ2-1; D perhaps matches TRBD2 (6 bases). This CDR3 has 13 amino acids. Trimming took off 6 bases at V and 8 bases at J, with 14 bases between the two ends. Germline CDR1 MDHEN, CDR2 SYDVKM. As DNA, the CDR3 is TGTGCCAGCAGCCGCGGGGCCAGCGATGAGCAGTTCTTC. It encodes CASSRGASDEQFF.

This chain joins TRBV15 and TRBJ1-5; TRBD1 aligns across 9 bases. Trimming cost V 2 bases and J 6 bases; bases outside gene matches: 5. CDR3 size: 15 residues. Germline loops: CDR1 LNHNV, CDR2 YYDKDF (reference sequence). CDR3 sequence (DNA): TGTGCCACCAGCAGAATTACAGGGGGCGGTCAGCCCCAGCATTTT. Protein product: CATSRITGGGQPQHF.

The rearrangement links TRBV2 to TRBJ2-5; D is possibly TRBD2 (7 bases). Germline CDR1 and CDR2: SNHLY and FYNNEI. There are 13 residues in the CDR3. Trimming stripped 7 bases from V and 5 bases from J, with 14 bases between. CDR3: CASTGGREETQYF. The CDR3 nucleotides read TGTGCCAGCACCGGGGGGCGGGAGGAGACCCAGTACTTC.

The genes are TRBV29-1 and TRBJ1-1; 9 bases match TRBD1. This CDR3 has 13 amino acids. The V segment lost 7 bases and the J segment 1 base; nucleotides outside the gene matches: 4. Germline-derived CDR1 and CDR2 are SQVTM and ANQGSEA. The CDR3 region is CSGWDRENTEAFF. DNA for the CDR3: TGCAGCGGATGGGACAGGGAGAACACTGAAGCTTTCTTT.

This clone showed up just once. The chain recombines TRBV7-2 with TRBJ2-2; 14 bases fit TRBD2. V was pared by 5 bases and J by 2 bases, with 7 bases of the junction left unmatched. Germline V gene data show CDR1 as SGHTA and CDR2 as FQGNSA. This CDR3 is 18 amino acids long. The chain's CDR3 is CASSPRTSGGRNTGELFF. The CDR3 DNA reads TGTGCCAGCAGCCCAAGGACTAGCGGGGGGAGAAACACCGGGGAGCTGTTTTTT.

The chain is built from TRBV5-4 and TRBJ1-4; 7 bases fit TRBD1. The CDR3 has 15 amino acids. Germline V CDR1 and CDR2: SGHNT, YYREEE (reference sequence). V shed 4 bases and J 7 bases; nucleotides not matched to a gene: 10. The CDR3 loop is CASSSPDRVGEKLFF. The CDR3 nucleotides are TGTGCCAGCAGCAGTCCCGACAGGGTTGGTGAAAAACTGTTTTTT.

The chain recombines TRBV5-8 with TRBJ1-2, with unresolved D. The CDR3 totals 13 residues. CDR1 is SGHTS, CDR2 YDEGEE, per germline. V gave up 2 bases and J gave up 4 bases, with 9 bases separating them. This CDR3 is CASSFYGFYGYTF. CDR3 bases: TGTGCCAGCAGCTTCTACGGGTTCTATGGCTACACCTTC. The full variable domain, with the rest looked up from reference TRBV5-8 and TRBJ1-2, is EAGVTQSPTHLIKTRGQQATLRCSPISGHTSVYWYQQALGLGLQFLLWYDEGEERNRGNFPPRFSGRQFPNYSSELNVNALELEDSALYLCASSFYGFYGYTFGSGTRLTVV.

The chain employs TRBV7-2 and TRBJ2-2, with D perhaps TRBD1 (6 bases). The germline V gene has CDR1 SGHTA and CDR2 FQGNSA. The CDR3 runs 16 residues. Trimming removed 4 bases from V and 7 bases from J, with 19 bases in between. The CDR3 spells CASSSSGTKMGGELFF. The CDR3 DNA reads as TGTGCCAGCAGCTCCTCCGGGACAAAGATGGGCGGGGAGCTGTTTTTT.

The table lists this clone with a count of one. The rearrangement joins TRBV11-2 to TRBJ2-7, with 7 bases lining up with TRBD1. Per germline, CDR1 SGHAT and CDR2 FQNNGV. The CDR3 consists of 13 residues. V trimming: 1 base; J trimming: 3 bases; junction bases outside the gene matches: 0. CDR3 sequence reads: CASSLGDSYEQYF. CDR3 in DNA: TGTGCCAGCAGCTTAGGGGACAGCTACGAGCAGTACTTC.

V and J are TRBV11-3 and TRBJ2-1; 12 bases are a match to TRBD2. Germline V gene sequence: CDR1 SGHNT, CDR2 YENEEA. With 3 bases clipped from V and 8 bases from J, the junction kept 2 bases outside the gene matches. The CDR3 length is 14 residues. CDR3 sequence reads: CASSLTSGGHEQFF. CDR3 in DNA: TGTGCCAGCAGCTTGACTAGCGGGGGACATGAGCAGTTCTTC.

The chain recombines TRBV2 with TRBJ2-2; TRBD2 aligns across 10 bases. The CDR3 sequence is 14 residues long. Germline-derived CDR1 and CDR2 are SNHLY and FYNNEI. V lost 7 bases and J lost 8; bases outside the gene matches: 7. Here the CDR3 DNA reads TGTGCCAGCAAAACTAGCGGGGTTCCTGGGGAGCTGTTTTTT. Translated: CASKTSGVPGELFF.

The V gene is TRBV19, the J gene TRBJ1-2; 7 bases map to TRBD1. V gave up 8 bases and J gave up 8 bases; unmatched junction bases: 8. The germline V gene encodes CDR1 LNHDA and CDR2 SQIVND (reference sequence). This CDR3 contains 12 residues. CDR3 DNA: TGTGCCAGTGGGACAGTCGTTAACGGCTACACCTTC. Protein product: CASGTVVNGYTF.